The rows below give T cell receptor beta chains drawn from one sample of a study of blood T cell repertoires in COVID-19. The method was immunoSEQ multiplex PCR; TCRdb's version includes in-frame clones alone and lacks a portion of them. The repertoire includes fewer than 600,000 clones, 70% to 90% of them detected once, and approximately 2% sits in the top ten. Specimen: PBMCs or T cells enriched from blood (not recorded which). The receptors were gathered from a woman in her thirties or forties who had recovered from COVID-19. CDR3s include the opening cysteine and the closing phenylalanine or tryptophan. The order of the fields is J gene, D gene, clone size, V gene, CDR3 protein, CDR3 DNA. D genes are given only for firm matches. The size field is filled for only some rows; it gives once, few, many or a size class.

>TRBJ2-3|TRBD1|-|TRBV10-1
CASSDGTGVRTDTQYF
TGCGCCAGCAGTGACGGGACAGGGGTACGCACAGATACGCAGTATTTT
>TRBJ2-1|TRBD2|-|TRBV15
CATSRVGGRVKNEQFF
TGTGCCACCAGCAGAGTCGGCGGGAGAGTGAAAAATGAGCAGTTCTTC
>TRBJ2-7|TRBD1|-|TRBV11-3
CASSYLTGVSYEQYF
TGTGCCAGCAGCTACCTAACAGGGGTGTCCTACGAGCAGTACTTC
>TRBJ1-4|-|-|TRBV4-1
CASSQDHDRSAKLFF
TGCGCCAGCAGCCAAGATCACGACAGGTCTGCAAAACTGTTTTTT
>TRBJ2-1|-|-|TRBV7-8
CASSYTISDNEQFF
TGTGCCAGCAGCTATACTATTAGTGACAATGAGCAGTTCTTC
>TRBJ2-7|-|-|TRBV5-1
CASSQGTEQYF
TGCGCCAGCAGCCAGGGGACAGAGCAGTACTTC
>TRBJ1-2|TRBD1|-|TRBV6-5
CASSPEQGASYGYTF
TGTGCCAGCAGTCCCGAACAGGGGGCGAGCTATGGCTACACCTTC
>TRBJ2-3|-|-|TRBV15
CATSRDRTTTDTQYF
TGTGCCACCAGCAGAGATCGCACTACCACAGATACGCAGTATTTT
>TRBJ2-3|TRBD2|-|TRBV5-1
CASSLELGGGTDTQYF
TGCGCCAGCAGCTTGGAGCTGGGGGGGGGCACAGATACGCAGTATTTT
>TRBJ1-2|-|once|TRBV18
CASSPGTSSNYGYTF
TGTGCCAGCTCACCAGGGACATCTTCTAACTATGGCTACACCTTC
>TRBJ1-1|-|-|TRBV27
CASSNLQGLTEAFF
TGTGCCAGCAGTAACCTACAGGGTCTTACTGAAGCTTTCTTT
>TRBJ2-1|TRBD2|-|TRBV4-1
CASSLAGSSYNEQFF
TGCGCCAGCAGCCTAGCGGGGAGCTCCTACAATGAGCAGTTCTTC
>TRBJ1-2|-|-|TRBV27
CASSYREYPNYGYTF
TGTGCCAGCAGTTACAGGGAGTACCCTAACTATGGCTACACCTTC
>TRBJ2-7|TRBD2|-|TRBV18
CASSPGSGSYEQYF
TGTGCCAGCTCACCGGGTAGCGGGAGTTACGAGCAGTACTTC
>TRBJ1-2|TRBD1|-|TRBV18
CASSPLGQGLDYGYTF
TGTGCCAGCTCACCACTGGGACAGGGTCTGGACTATGGCTACACCTTC
>TRBJ2-2|TRBD2|-|TRBV5-4
CASSLGLAGATGELFF
TGTGCCAGCAGCTTGGGACTAGCGGGGGCAACCGGGGAGCTGTTTTTT
>TRBJ2-7|TRBD2|-|TRBV5-1
CASSSTGTSYEQYF
TGCGCCAGCAGTTCCACCGGGACTAGCTACGAGCAGTACTTC
>TRBJ1-4|-|once|TRBV6-5
CASSYGAEEIEKLFF
TGTGCCAGCAGTTACGGTGCGGAGGAGATCGAAAAACTGTTTTTT
>TRBJ1-4|TRBD1|-|TRBV24-1
CATSDPTGGGNEKLFF
TGTGCCACCAGTGATCCCACAGGGGGAGGTAATGAAAAACTGTTTTTT
>TRBJ1-2|TRBD1|-|TRBV19
CASKTGGPVYGYTF
TGTGCCAGTAAGACAGGGGGGCCTGTCTATGGCTACACCTTC
>TRBJ2-1|TRBD1|-|TRBV7-2
CASSSRQGNEQFF
TGTGCCAGCAGCTCCAGACAGGGCAATGAGCAGTTCTTC
>TRBJ1-2|-|-|TRBV5-4
CASSAGVYGYTF
TGTGCCAGCAGCGCCGGGGTCTATGGCTACACCTTC
>TRBJ1-4|TRBD1|-|TRBV27
CASSLVRGSIEKLFF
TGTGCCAGCAGTTTAGTCAGGGGGAGCATAGAAAAACTGTTTTTT
>TRBJ1-1|-|-|TRBV27
CASSLGQLYEAFF
TGTGCCAGCAGTCTAGGACAGCTTTATGAAGCTTTCTTT
>TRBJ1-2|-|-|TRBV12-3/TRBV12-4
CASSPNPGDGYTF
TGTGCCAGCAGTCCCAACCCAGGGGATGGCTACACCTTC
>TRBJ1-2|-|-|TRBV19
CASSIRGIRPNYGYTF
TGTGCCAGTAGTATTAGGGGTATTCGGCCTAACTATGGCTACACCTTC
>TRBJ2-3|TRBD2|-|TRBV29-1
CSVGSGTTTDTQYF
TGCAGCGTTGGAAGCGGGACCACCACAGATACGCAGTATTTT
>TRBJ2-7|TRBD1|-|TRBV5-6
CASSQGALAVYEQYF
TGTGCCAGCAGCCAGGGGGCATTAGCCGTCTACGAGCAGTACTTC
>TRBJ2-3|TRBD2|-|TRBV29-1
CSAPWGTSGRSALGTDTQYF
TGCAGCGCCCCTTGGGGGACTAGCGGGAGGAGTGCCCTTGGCACAGATACGCAGTATTTT
>TRBJ2-3|TRBD1|-|TRBV9
CASSAGQGGTDTQYF
TGTGCCAGCAGCGCGGGACAGGGGGGGACAGATACGCAGTATTTT
>TRBJ1-5|TRBD1|many|TRBV24-1
CATSEGQGNQPQHF
TGTGCCACCAGTGAGGGACAGGGAAATCAGCCCCAGCATTTT
>TRBJ2-1|-|-|TRBV7-6
CASSLGTSRAEYNEQFF
TGTGCCAGCAGCTTGGGCACCTCGAGGGCCGAGTACAATGAGCAGTTCTTC
>TRBJ1-5|TRBD1|-|TRBV2
CASSRDRVDQPQHF
TGTGCCAGCAGCCGGGACAGGGTGGATCAGCCCCAGCATTTT
>TRBJ1-4|-|-|TRBV4-2
CASSQESAGFGEKLFF
TGTGCCAGCAGCCAAGAAAGCGCAGGGTTTGGTGAAAAACTGTTTTTT
>TRBJ2-3|TRBD1|-|TRBV19
CASTTWRTGGQDTQYF
TGTGCCAGTACAACATGGCGGACAGGGGGGCAGGATACGCAGTATTTT
>TRBJ2-5|-|-|TRBV9
CASSVGPGGETQYF
TGTGCCAGCAGCGTAGGACCCGGCGGGGAGACCCAGTACTTC
>TRBJ2-1|-|-|TRBV20-1
CSASSRDGGDEQFF
TGCAGTGCTAGTTCCCGGGATGGTGGCGATGAGCAGTTCTTC
>TRBJ1-1|-|-|TRBV12-3/TRBV12-4
CASSTTKPREAFF
TGTGCCAGCAGTACCACAAAACCCAGGGAAGCTTTCTTT
>TRBJ1-1|-|-|TRBV7-9
CASSLAGRENEAFF
TGTGCCAGCAGCTTAGCGGGCAGAGAAAATGAAGCTTTCTTT
>TRBJ2-7|-|-|TRBV11-2
CASSITSPGLGYEQYF
TGTGCCAGCAGCATAACATCCCCGGGATTAGGGTACGAGCAGTACTTC
>TRBJ1-2|-|-|TRBV29-1
CSVERGGSGYTF
TGCAGCGTTGAAAGGGGGGGGAGTGGCTACACCTTC
>TRBJ2-6|-|-|TRBV9
CASSVGGANVLTF
TGTGCCAGCAGCGTGGGCGGGGCCAACGTCCTGACTTTC
>TRBJ1-6|-|-|TRBV21-1
CASKVDRVHNSPLHF
TGTGCCAGCAAAGTTGACAGGGTCCATAATTCACCCCTCCACTTT
>TRBJ2-2|TRBD2|-|TRBV4-3
CASSQDGGSGRTGELFF
TGCGCCAGCAGCCAAGATGGTGGTAGCGGGAGGACCGGGGAGCTGTTTTTT
>TRBJ1-2|TRBD1|-|TRBV11-2
CASGPRQGAIFAYGYTF
TGTGCCAGCGGACCCCGACAGGGGGCTATTTTCGCCTATGGCTACACCTTC
>TRBJ2-7|TRBD2|once|TRBV14
CASSHQPGLVSSGDYEQYF
TGTGCCAGCAGCCACCAACCAGGACTAGTATCAAGCGGGGACTACGAGCAGTACTTC
>TRBJ1-2|TRBD1|-|TRBV7-8
CASSLIEGADGYTF
TGTGCCAGCAGCCTGATAGAGGGGGCCGATGGCTACACCTTC
>TRBJ1-2|TRBD1|-|TRBV11-3
CASSLPDRGYGYTF
TGTGCCAGCAGCTTACCAGACAGGGGCTATGGCTACACCTTC
>TRBJ2-1|TRBD2|-|TRBV5-1
CASSPGTSSHEQFF
TGCGCCAGCAGCCCCGGGACTAGCTCTCATGAGCAGTTCTTC
>TRBJ2-1|TRBD1|-|TRBV25-1
CASSGTDLSNEQFF
TGTGCCAGCAGCGGGACAGATCTTAGCAATGAGCAGTTCTTC
>TRBJ2-2|TRBD2|-|TRBV7-2
CASSLLAGGVTGELFF
TGTGCCAGCAGCTTATTAGCGGGAGGAGTCACCGGGGAGCTGTTTTTT